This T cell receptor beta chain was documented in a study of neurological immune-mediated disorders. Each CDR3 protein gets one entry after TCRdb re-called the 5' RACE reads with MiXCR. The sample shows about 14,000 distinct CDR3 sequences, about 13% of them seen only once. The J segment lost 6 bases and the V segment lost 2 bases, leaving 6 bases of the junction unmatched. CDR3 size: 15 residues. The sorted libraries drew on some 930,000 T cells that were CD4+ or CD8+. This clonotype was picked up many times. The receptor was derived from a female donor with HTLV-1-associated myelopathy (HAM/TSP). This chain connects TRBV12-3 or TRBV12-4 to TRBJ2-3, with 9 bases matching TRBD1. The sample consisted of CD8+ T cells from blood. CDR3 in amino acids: CASSLTGQGRDTQYF. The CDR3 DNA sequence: TGTGCCAGCAGTTTAACGGGACAGGGTCGGGATACGCAGTATTTT.